These T cell receptor beta chains were read from a single sample in a study of regulatory T cells in long-lasting Graves disease. TCRdb processed the multiplex PCR reads anew with MiXCR; each CDR3 protein has one entry. The profile covers 250,000 to 400,000 distinct CDR3 sequences, with about 20% appearing a single time and around 37% taken by the ten largest. The sample in question was peripheral blood mononuclear cells (PBMCs), obtained at new diagnosis, from a patient treated with antithyroid drugs. These receptors originate from a female donor with Graves disease. Each CDR3 is given without its conserved first and last residue. A D gene is named only where the DNA matches it firmly.

TRBV4-1	TRBJ1-5	NA	ASSPRASDNQPQH
TRBV11-2	TRBJ2-7	NA	ASSLAGTSWYEQY
TRBV25-1	TRBJ1-6	NA	ASSELEGTNSPLH
TRBV6-1	TRBJ2-7	NA	ASSQGTYEQY
TRBV10-3	TRBJ2-3	NA	AINNPEADTQY
TRBV20-1	TRBJ1-3	NA	SGKGGYSGNTIY
TRBV2	TRBJ1-3	NA	ASREGRNSGNTIY
TRBV4-1	TRBJ1-1	NA	ASSQGGGGNTEAF
TRBV12-3/TRBV12-4	TRBJ2-7	NA	ASRTSTRYEQY
TRBV20-1	TRBJ1-5	NA	SASEGTPQPQH